Here is one T cell receptor (beta chain) with its context. This clone was observed a single time. Its antigen is not yet known. No clone much larger than this one lies a single base away; base qualities are absent. The record originates from a study of blood T cell repertoires in COVID-19 (dated by TCRdb to between 2020 and 2021). With regard to the full study: The collaborator samples originated in the United States, Italy and Spain and spanned the acute and convalescent phases of COVID-19. The prospective study material was composed of cDNA or gDNA derived from T cells, B-cell-depleted T cells, or PBMCs. The dataset comprised deeply sampled blood TCRbeta repertoires from subjects exposed to, actively infected with, or recovered from COVID-19. The repertoires were released in a freely available public database meant as a resource for research on the immune response to SARS-CoV-2. Samples came from the ongoing ImmuneRACE study (first 160 participants) plus 1,254 subjects from 6 global collaborators. Nearly every sample came with metadata listing a de-identified subject ID, COVID-19 status, age in years and sex. Where HLA class I and class II types were available, the types were taken from metadata supplied by the sample provider, not from assay-based typing. Broader findings and caveats from the paper: The quantity of clinical and demographic metadata differed by source and by participant and was supplied without curation.

TCRbeta CDR3 regions were amplified from genomic DNA using the immunoSEQ Assay, a bias-controlled multiplex PCR. As for the original processing: The number of nucleated cells in each sample was estimated from the amplification of reference gene primers within the assay. To quantify the absolute abundance of each unique TCRbeta CDR3 rearrangement, sequence reads were collapsed and filtered. Productive Simpson clonality was computed per sample as the square root of Simpson's diversity index over productive rearrangements. Entries here come from immuneACCESS through TCRdb and include only in-frame sequences with V and J called. Some clones fail to appear in such tables; in the studies checked, an unresolved V gene covers under half of the shortfall, and the cause of the remainder is unknown. The V and J calls and clone size come from that table; D and trimming were worked out from the DNA. The sample records fewer than 450,000 clones, less than 95% of which are singletons. The ten largest clones take up roughly 0.66% of the sample.

In the prospective study, participants were about 18 to 95 years old, resided in approximately 25 geographic areas of the United States, and were enrolled through a virtual design. In the prospective study, participants were assigned to cohorts based on the clinical history participants reported in a screening survey and a study questionnaire. For ImmuneRACE Cohort 3, a participant was defined as recovered based on two consecutive negative NP/OP PCR tests, clearance by a healthcare professional, or resolution of symptoms. Mobile phlebotomists in the prospective study collected whole blood, serum and a nasopharyngeal or oropharyngeal swab from every participant. Participants in the prospective study had the option to provide additional blood draws and questionnaires over a roughly 2-month period. Prospective study blood samples were shipped either frozen or at room temperature before DNA extraction.

Including the terminal cysteine and phenylalanine, the CDR3 comprises 17 residues. The retained sequence is limited to the CDR3, 51 bases, with the frame set at the first base. Reading the germline V gene gives CDR1 SGDLS and CDR2 YYNGEE. Germline trimming: 3 bases from V, 7 bases from J; junction bases outside gene matches: 14. The sequence links TRBV9 to TRBJ1-2, with 11 central nucleotides matching TRBD1. The specimen sequenced was PBMCs or T cells enriched from blood (not recorded which). The origin of this receptor is a man aged 18 to 30 who had recovered from COVID-19. The nucleotides are TGTGCCAGCAGCGCTCAACAAATCGGGGACAGGGGGAGTGGCTACACCTTC. Its product reads: CASSAQQIGDRGSGYTF.